The present TCR beta chain was sequenced within a study of shared clonotypes between healthy human individuals. As for the study in general: Every donor yielded three CD4 naive, three CD4 memory, two CD8 naive and one CD8 memory plate.

A note on this clone: Antigen unknown.

The data were produced by immunoSEQ multiplex PCR, yet TCRdb's version contains in-frame clones alone and is incomplete. The sample has just over 2,000,000 clones; roughly 95% are singletons. Findings of the study overall: Compared with clonotypes that all four donors shared, non-shared clonotypes had lower generation probabilities.

Germline lookup yields CDR1 SGHRS and CDR2 YFSETQ. Between the trimmed V and J ends, which lost 4 bases and 1 base, there was a span of 15 bases. The CDR3 consists of 15 residues. V is TRBV5-1 and J is TRBJ2-7; D gene ambiguous. The sample comprised naive CD4+ T cells sorted from blood. Described subset: CD45RA+ positively selected. This TCR was sampled from a man aged 18 to 29 in good health. The CDR3 region is CASSVDGSESYEQYF. CDR3 coding DNA: TGCGCCAGCAGCGTGGACGGATCCGAATCCTACGAGCAGTACTTC.